The sequence of this T cell receptor (beta chain) was determined in a study of OX40 agonist ivuxolimab in advanced cancers. Sequencing used immunoSEQ multiplex PCR; TCRdb keeps in-frame clones, though not all of them. The sample carries roughly 93,000 clones, about 91% recorded once. Trimming at V came to 7 bases and at J to 0 bases, leaving 6 bases not matched to a gene. Germline V gene lookup returns CDR1 SGHRS and CDR2 YFSETQ. The CDR3 length is 15 residues. Sequenced material: CD4+ or CD8+ T cells sorted from blood, taken in a trial of the OX40 agonist ivuxolimab. V gene TRBV5-1 combines with J gene TRBJ2-3; 9 bases line up with TRBD2. This clonotype was sampled from an adult with an advanced solid tumor such as melanoma, head and neck, liver or kidney cancer. CDR3 amino acids: CASQTGTSSTDTQYF. Written as DNA, the CDR3 is TGCGCCAGCCAGACCGGGACTAGCAGCACAGATACGCAGTATTTT.